These T cell receptor beta chains were read from a single sample in a study of cytomegalovirus exposure and HLA in healthy donors. Method: immunoSEQ multiplex PCR; TCRdb's copy keeps in-frame clones and lacks some. The table shows 95,000 to 150,000 clones, with roughly 80% occurring only once. The source material was PBMCs. These TCRs come from a man in his fifties or sixties in good health and CMV-seropositive. Each CDR3 is given with its conserved first and last residue. The D gene is left open where the match is weak. Clone size appears in some rows only: once, few, many, or a class for an expanded clone.

clone size: NA; D gene: TRBD2; J gene: TRBJ2-1; V gene: TRBV14; CDR3 protein: CASSHTGLGRGGFNEQFF; CDR3 DNA: TGTGCCAGCAGCCACACGGGACTTGGGCGGGGGGGTTTCAATGAGCAGTTCTTC
clone size: NA; D gene: NA; J gene: TRBJ2-5; V gene: TRBV6-5; CDR3 protein: CASSYVGRETQYF; CDR3 DNA: TGTGCCAGCAGTTACGTCGGTCGGGAGACCCAGTACTTC
clone size: NA; D gene: NA; J gene: TRBJ1-1; V gene: TRBV6-5; CDR3 protein: CASSYSRAEAFF; CDR3 DNA: TGTGCCAGCAGTTACTCACGGGCTGAAGCTTTCTTT
clone size: NA; D gene: TRBD1; J gene: TRBJ1-1; V gene: TRBV18; CDR3 protein: CASSPPDDRGQAFF; CDR3 DNA: TGTGCCAGCTCACCACCCGACGACAGGGGGCAAGCTTTCTTT
clone size: NA; D gene: NA; J gene: TRBJ2-5; V gene: TRBV25-1; CDR3 protein: CASSELGQGIQETQYF; CDR3 DNA: TGTGCCAGCAGTGAATTAGGGCAGGGGATACAAGAGACCCAGTACTTC
clone size: few; D gene: NA; J gene: TRBJ1-6; V gene: TRBV10-3; CDR3 protein: CAISELPGGSPLHF; CDR3 DNA: TGTGCCATCAGTGAGTTACCGGGGGGTTCACCCCTCCACTTT
clone size: NA; D gene: NA; J gene: TRBJ1-3; V gene: TRBV11-3; CDR3 protein: CASSSVVSGNTIYF; CDR3 DNA: TGTGCCAGCAGCTCGGTCGTCTCTGGAAACACCATATATTTT
clone size: NA; D gene: TRBD2; J gene: TRBJ2-1; V gene: TRBV7-6; CDR3 protein: CASSSGGAWGNEQFF; CDR3 DNA: TGTGCCAGCAGCTCCGGGGGGGCCTGGGGGAATGAGCAGTTCTTC
clone size: NA; D gene: TRBD1; J gene: TRBJ1-1; V gene: TRBV18; CDR3 protein: CASSPPDRGDNAEAFF; CDR3 DNA: TGTGCCAGCTCACCACCGGACAGGGGCGATAACGCTGAAGCTTTCTTT
clone size: few; D gene: TRBD2; J gene: TRBJ2-5; V gene: TRBV7-2; CDR3 protein: CASSRGTSRQETQYF; CDR3 DNA: TGTGCCAGCAGCCGCGGGACTAGCAGACAAGAGACCCAGTACTTC
clone size: NA; D gene: NA; J gene: TRBJ1-2; V gene: TRBV7-9; CDR3 protein: CASSLAPGGGGYTF; CDR3 DNA: TGTGCCAGCAGCTTAGCGCCCGGGGGGGGTGGCTACACCTTC
clone size: once; D gene: NA; J gene: TRBJ2-1; V gene: TRBV5-5; CDR3 protein: CASSLRLVVYNEQFF; CDR3 DNA: TGTGCCAGCAGCTTGCGGCTAGTGGTCTACAATGAGCAGTTCTTC
clone size: NA; D gene: TRBD1; J gene: TRBJ1-4; V gene: TRBV5-1; CDR3 protein: CASSTGQGTRANEKLFF; CDR3 DNA: TGCGCCAGCAGCACCGGACAGGGCACCAGAGCAAATGAAAAACTGTTTTTT
clone size: NA; D gene: TRBD1; J gene: TRBJ1-5; V gene: TRBV7-9; CDR3 protein: CASSLGTGENQPQHF; CDR3 DNA: TGTGCCAGCAGCTTAGGGACAGGGGAAAATCAGCCCCAGCATTTT
clone size: NA; D gene: TRBD1; J gene: TRBJ2-7; V gene: TRBV5-1; CDR3 protein: CASSGGLQGPYEQYF; CDR3 DNA: TGCGCCAGCAGCGGGGGATTACAGGGGCCGTACGAGCAGTACTTC
clone size: few; D gene: NA; J gene: TRBJ2-1; V gene: TRBV4-1; CDR3 protein: CASSSGGQYNEQFF; CDR3 DNA: TGCGCCAGCAGCTCCGGGGGGCAATACAATGAGCAGTTCTTC
clone size: NA; D gene: TRBD2; J gene: TRBJ2-1; V gene: TRBV2; CDR3 protein: CASTGLAADNEQFF; CDR3 DNA: TGTGCCAGTACGGGACTAGCGGCTGACAATGAGCAGTTCTTC
clone size: few; D gene: TRBD2; J gene: TRBJ2-7; V gene: TRBV2; CDR3 protein: CASSEIGLAALSSYEQYF; CDR3 DNA: TGTGCCAGCAGTGAAATAGGGCTAGCGGCCTTGAGCTCCTACGAGCAGTACTTC
clone size: NA; D gene: NA; J gene: TRBJ2-1; V gene: TRBV5-4; CDR3 protein: CASSFLAGLVNEQFF; CDR3 DNA: TGTGCCAGCAGCTTCTTGGCGGGTCTGGTCAATGAGCAGTTCTTC
clone size: NA; D gene: TRBD1; J gene: TRBJ1-1; V gene: TRBV18; CDR3 protein: CASSRDRGRRDTEAFF; CDR3 DNA: TGTGCCAGCTCACGGGACAGGGGGCGGCGGGACACTGAAGCTTTCTTT
clone size: NA; D gene: TRBD1; J gene: TRBJ1-4; V gene: TRBV18; CDR3 protein: CASSDLQGLSEKLFF; CDR3 DNA: TGTGCCAGCTCAGATCTACAGGGGTTAAGCGAAAAACTGTTTTTT
clone size: few; D gene: NA; J gene: TRBJ1-2; V gene: TRBV7-2; CDR3 protein: CASSSRRGGSYGYTF; CDR3 DNA: TGTGCCAGCAGCTCTAGGAGGGGGGGAAGCTATGGCTACACCTTC
clone size: few; D gene: TRBD2; J gene: TRBJ2-7; V gene: TRBV6-1; CDR3 protein: CASSHTSGRYEQYF; CDR3 DNA: TGTGCCAGCAGTCATACTAGCGGGAGGTACGAGCAGTACTTC
clone size: NA; D gene: TRBD1; J gene: TRBJ2-7; V gene: TRBV5-1; CDR3 protein: CASSGRDRGAYEQYF; CDR3 DNA: TGCGCCAGCAGCGGCCGGGACAGGGGAGCCTACGAGCAGTACTTC
clone size: NA; D gene: NA; J gene: TRBJ1-2; V gene: TRBV7-9; CDR3 protein: CASSSLKRGRTFNYGYTF; CDR3 DNA: TGTGCCAGCAGCTCCCTTAAGCGAGGGCGGACTTTTAACTATGGCTACACCTTC
clone size: NA; D gene: TRBD1; J gene: TRBJ2-7; V gene: TRBV7-6; CDR3 protein: CASSPRQGMASEQYF; CDR3 DNA: TGTGCCAGCAGCCCCCGACAGGGGATGGCCTCTGAGCAGTACTTC
clone size: NA; D gene: TRBD1; J gene: TRBJ2-7; V gene: TRBV30; CDR3 protein: CAWSPDRGAYEQYF; CDR3 DNA: TGTGCCTGGAGTCCAGACAGGGGTGCTTACGAGCAGTACTTC
clone size: NA; D gene: TRBD2; J gene: TRBJ2-2; V gene: TRBV19; CDR3 protein: CASTKGGVNTGELFF; CDR3 DNA: TGTGCCAGTACCAAGGGAGGGGTAAACACCGGGGAGCTGTTTTTT
clone size: NA; D gene: TRBD1; J gene: TRBJ2-3; V gene: TRBV5-1; CDR3 protein: CASSFGTGGAGWVYTQYF; CDR3 DNA: TGCGCCAGCAGCTTCGGGACAGGGGGCGCGGGCTGGGTTTATACGCAGTATTTT
clone size: NA; D gene: NA; J gene: TRBJ1-4; V gene: TRBV7-9; CDR3 protein: CASSFSPTAGGNEKLFF; CDR3 DNA: TGTGCCAGCAGCTTCAGTCCCACAGCGGGCGGAAATGAAAAACTGTTTTTT